Listed below are T cell receptor beta chains from one sample, sequenced in a study of T cell responses to AZD1222 COVID-19 vaccine. The method was immunoSEQ multiplex PCR; TCRdb's version includes in-frame clones alone and lacks a portion of them. The sample has 90,000 to 110,000 clones, roughly nine tenths seen once. This specimen was peripheral blood, taken 28 days after the second AZD1222 dose. These receptors originate from an adult who received the AZD1222 COVID-19 vaccine. Each CDR3 is given with its conserved first and last residue. Each record gives: CDR3 DNA, CDR3 protein, clone size, D gene, J gene, V gene. D genes are given only for firm matches. Clone size is shown for a subset of rows, as once, few, many or a class of expanded clone.

TGTGCCAGCAGCTCCCCGTTAGGCCGTAACTCTGGAAACACCATATATTTT	CASSSPLGRNSGNTIYF	-	-	TRBJ1-3	TRBV7-8
TGTGCCAGCTCACCATGGGGGCTGGACAATCAGCCCCAGCATTTT	CASSPWGLDNQPQHF	-	-	TRBJ1-5	TRBV18
TGTGCCAGCAGCTTAGGCCCAAGGAACACTGAAGCTTTCTTT	CASSLGPRNTEAFF	few	-	TRBJ1-1	TRBV7-9
TGTGCCAGCAGCCCCGGGTCTTACTTCACCGGGGAGCTGTTTTTT	CASSPGSYFTGELFF	-	-	TRBJ2-2	TRBV7-2
TGTGCCAGCAGCCGTTTTTCCGGGGACACTGAAGCTTTCTTT	CASSRFSGDTEAFF	-	-	TRBJ1-1	TRBV3-1/TRBV3-2
TGTGCCAGCAGTGAACGATTCCCGGCGTACAATGAGCAGTTCTTC	CASSERFPAYNEQFF	-	-	TRBJ2-1	TRBV25-1
TGCGCCAGCAGCTTGGATCCGGGGGGAATTTACGAGCAGTACTTC	CASSLDPGGIYEQYF	-	TRBD2	TRBJ2-7	TRBV5-1
TGTGCCAGCAGTTTTAACACTAACAAGCGGGAGGGCCCAGATACGCAGTATTTT	CASSFNTNKREGPDTQYF	-	TRBD2	TRBJ2-3	TRBV6-2/TRBV6-3
TGCAGCGTTGCTATGAACACTGAAGCTTTCTTT	CSVAMNTEAFF	-	-	TRBJ1-1	TRBV29-1
TGCGCCAGCAGCCAAGATAGTAGGGACAGAGCCTACGAGCAGTACTTC	CASSQDSRDRAYEQYF	-	TRBD1	TRBJ2-7	TRBV4-3
TGTGCCAGCAGTCGAACGCCGGGACAGGGAACAGATACGCAGTATTTT	CASSRTPGQGTDTQYF	-	TRBD1	TRBJ2-3	TRBV3-1/TRBV3-2
-	CASSLRAGTGKSGEQFF	-	-	TRBJ2-1	TRBV6-6
TGTGCCAGCAGCCAAGTGAGTAGGCAGTTTAACGACGAGCAGTACTTC	CASSQVSRQFNDEQYF	few	-	TRBJ2-7	TRBV4-2
TGTGCCAGCAGCCAAACCCAAACAGGGACAGGGGGTCGCGAGCAGTACTTC	CASSQTQTGTGGREQYF	-	TRBD1	TRBJ2-7	TRBV4-2
TGTGCCAGCAGGCCCGAGGGATGGTTTGAAGCTTTCTTT	CASRPEGWFEAFF	-	-	TRBJ1-1	TRBV7-8
TGTGCCAGCAGTTTGTGGGGGAGCTCCTACAATGAGCAGTTCTTC	CASSLWGSSYNEQFF	-	-	TRBJ2-1	TRBV27